These 18 T cell receptor beta chains came from one sample sequenced in a study of control samples from healthy donors and cancer patients. TCRdb's table, derived via immunoSEQ multiplex PCR, lists solely in-frame clones and lacks some. The table has some 200,000 clones, approximately 92% seen once; the top ten hold 1.4% to 1.5%. The source material was blood. Receptors originate from a man younger than 35 in good health.

This chain links TRBV5-1 with TRBJ2-1, with 7 bases that match TRBD2. Per germline, CDR1 SGHRS and CDR2 YFSETQ. The length of the CDR3 is 16 residues. V shed 3 bases and J 0 bases; nucleotides not matched to a gene: 6. DNA of the CDR3: TGCGCCAGCAGCTCCGGGGGGTCCGGCTCCTACAATGAGCAGTTCTTC. Protein sequence: CASSSGGSGSYNEQFF.

This chain connects TRBV7-6 to TRBJ1-2; no firm D call. This CDR3 spans 14 amino acids. V dropped 1 base and J dropped 6 bases, with 12 bases sitting between them. In germline, CDR1 is SGHVS, CDR2 FNYEAQ. In nucleotides, the CDR3 is TGTGCCAGCAGCTTAGGGCAGTTTAATGATGGCTACACCTTC. Translated, it gives CASSLGQFNDGYTF.

This chain connects TRBV24-1 to TRBJ2-2; 7 nucleotides line up with TRBD1. V shed 6 bases and J 0 bases; nucleotides not matched to a gene: 3. The CDR3 length is 15 residues. CDR1 and CDR2 (germline): KGHDR, SFDVKD. CDR3 region: CATSYQGANTGELFF. As DNA, the CDR3 is TGTGCCACCAGTTATCAGGGGGCGAACACCGGGGAGCTGTTTTTT.

The rearrangement joins TRBV28 to TRBJ2-2, with D perhaps TRBD1 or TRBD2 (5 bases each). The V end was cut by 7 bases, the J end by 1 base, with 10 bases between. Germline loops: CDR1 MDHEN, CDR2 SYDVKM. The CDR3 has 14 amino acids. CDR3 residues: CASTRDQNTGELFF. The CDR3 bases are TGTGCCAGCACCCGGGACCAGAACACCGGGGAGCTGTTTTTT.

J is TRBJ2-5 and V is TRBV19; D not resolved. The CDR3 loop spans 13 amino acids. Trimming cost V 3 bases and J 5 bases, with 10 bases left between them. CDR1 is LNHDA, CDR2 SQIVND, per germline (reference sequence). The CDR3 protein is CASSINRRETQYF. In DNA, the CDR3 is TGTGCCAGTAGTATTAACCGACGGGAGACCCAGTACTTC. The complete variable domain, with remaining parts taken from reference TRBV19 and TRBJ2-5, reads DGGITQSPKYLFRKEGQNVTLSCEQNLNHDAMYWYRQDPGQGLRLIYYSQIVNDFQKGDIAEGYSVSREKKESFPLTVTSAQKNPTAFYLCASSINRRETQYFGPGTRLLVL.

This clone was seen once. The chain recombines TRBV19 with TRBJ1-6; tentatively, D is TRBD1 (6 bases). The CDR3 runs to 11 residues. Germline loops: CDR1 LNHDA, CDR2 SQIVND (reference sequence). The V gene lost 4 bases and the J gene lost 16 bases, with 11 bases spanning the gap. CDR3 sequence: CASSSHRVLHF. CDR3 nucleotide sequence: TGTGCCAGTAGTAGCCACAGGGTTCTCCACTTT.

The V and J genes are TRBV6-5 and TRBJ2-1, with D hard to call. The CDR3 covers 12 residues. CDR1 is MNHEY, CDR2 SVGAGI, per germline. V was cut by 8 bases and J by 1 base, with 6 bases left in between. In DNA, the CDR3 is TGTGCCAGCGAGGCATCCTACAATGAGCAGTTCTTC. Its translation is CASEASYNEQFF.

This clone was picked up one time. The chain links TRBV29-1 to TRBJ1-2; 9 bases match TRBD1. Losses at the gene ends were 3 bases for V and 4 bases for J; bases not matched to a gene: 6. There are 14 residues in the CDR3. From germline, CDR1 is SQVTM and CDR2 ANQGSEA. CDR3 loop: CSVELGQGPYGYTF. The CDR3 DNA is TGCAGCGTTGAGTTGGGACAGGGTCCCTATGGCTACACCTTC.

This chain connects TRBV4-1 to TRBJ2-7, with D perhaps matching TRBD2 (5 bases). Trimming took 0 bases from V and 7 from J, leaving 10 bases between them. The CDR3 has 13 amino acids. Germline CDR1 is MGHRA and CDR2 is YSYEKL. CDR3 residues: CASSQEGWEEQYF. CDR3 DNA: TGCGCCAGCAGCCAAGAGGGGTGGGAGGAGCAGTACTTC.

Here the CDR3 DNA reads TGTGCCAGCAGCTTAAATCCCAAAAACATTCAGTACTTC. Encoded protein: CASSLNPKNIQYF. The gene calls are TRBV11-2 and TRBJ2-4; D is unresolved. The germline V gene has CDR1 SGHAT and CDR2 FQNNGV. The CDR3 consists of 13 residues. V gave up 2 bases and J gave up 2 bases, with 4 bases separating them. Complete variable domain (other parts from reference TRBV11-2 and TRBJ2-4): EAGVAQSPRYKIIEKRQSVAFWCNPISGHATLYWYQQILGQGPKLLIQFQNNGVVDDSQLPKDRFSAERLKGVDSTLKIQPAKLEDSAVYLCASSLNPKNIQYFGAGTRLSVL.

This chain joins TRBV28 and TRBJ2-3, with 13 bases identical to TRBD2. The CDR3 consists of 16 residues. V lost 5 bases to trimming and J lost 3 bases; unmatched junction nucleotides: 5. Germline V gene sequence: CDR1 MDHEN, CDR2 SYDVKM. CDR3: CASSRWGLAGTDTQYF. In DNA, the CDR3 is TGTGCCAGCAGTCGATGGGGACTAGCGGGAACAGATACGCAGTATTTT.

The rearrangement uses TRBV11-2 and TRBJ1-1; D gene unclear. CDR3 length: 16 amino acids. CDR1 and CDR2 from the germline V gene are SGHAT and FQNNGV. V dropped 3 bases and J dropped 3 bases, with 17 bases sitting between them. CDR3 amino acids: CASSFRSGAVHTEAFF. Here the CDR3 DNA reads TGTGCCAGCAGCTTCAGATCCGGCGCAGTACACACTGAAGCTTTCTTT.

This clone was found once. CDR3: CATSRQGDTGELFF. In DNA, the CDR3 is TGTGCCACCAGCAGACAGGGGGACACCGGGGAGCTGTTTTTT. The V call is TRBV15, the J call TRBJ2-2, with 7 nucleotides matching TRBD1. This CDR3 is built from 14 residues. Trimming at V came to 2 bases and at J to 3 bases, leaving 0 bases not matched to a gene. Looked up from germline, CDR1 is LNHNV and CDR2 is YYDKDF (reference sequence).

The CDR3 reads CASSQGNTEAFF. The DNA of the CDR3 is TGTGCCAGCAGCCAAGGGAACACTGAAGCTTTCTTT. The chain combines TRBV3-1 (or the pseudogene TRBV3-2) with TRBJ1-1, with D unresolved. The CDR3 sequence is 12 residues long. Trimming stripped 1 base from V and 1 base from J, with 1 base between. Germline CDR1 reads LGHDT; CDR2 reads YNNKEL (reference sequence).

The chain uses TRBV6-5 and TRBJ1-1; perhaps TRBD1 as D (5 bases). Trimming cost V 6 bases and J 5 bases, with 19 bases left between them. The CDR3 has 15 residues. The germline V gene has CDR1 MNHEY and CDR2 SVGAGI. CDR3 region: CASSGGRTGGTEAFF. The CDR3 DNA sequence: TGTGCCAGCAGCGGGGGAAGGACTGGAGGGACTGAAGCTTTCTTT.

This chain connects TRBV7-6 to TRBJ1-6; no definite D call. CDR3 length equals 15 residues. With 4 bases removed from V and 6 bases from J, the gap between germline ends came to 13 bases. Germline V gene sequence: CDR1 SGHVS, CDR2 FNYEAQ. The CDR3 region is CASSYSTEINSPLHF. The CDR3 DNA follows: TGTGCCAGCAGCTATTCGACCGAAATTAATTCACCCCTCCACTTT.

This clone was picked up a small number of times. This chain connects TRBV3-1 (or the pseudogene TRBV3-2) to TRBJ1-3; 7 bases are shared with TRBD1. CDR3 length: 14 amino acids. V lost 3 bases, J lost 8 bases, and 7 bases stayed unmatched. Germline lookup yields CDR1 LGHDT and CDR2 YNNKEL (reference sequence). The CDR3 spells CASSHSTGTHTIYF. The CDR3 DNA sequence: TGTGCCAGCAGCCACTCGACAGGGACGCACACCATATATTTT.

The DNA of the CDR3 is TGTGCCAGCAGACAGGGGGCGCGAGATGAAAAACTGTTTTTT. Protein product: CASRQGARDEKLFF. V and J are TRBV6-5 and TRBJ1-4, with 9 nucleotides matching TRBD1. Germline V gene lookup returns CDR1 MNHEY and CDR2 SVGAGI. V lost 6 bases, J lost 6 bases, and 5 bases stayed unmatched. CDR3 size: 14 residues.